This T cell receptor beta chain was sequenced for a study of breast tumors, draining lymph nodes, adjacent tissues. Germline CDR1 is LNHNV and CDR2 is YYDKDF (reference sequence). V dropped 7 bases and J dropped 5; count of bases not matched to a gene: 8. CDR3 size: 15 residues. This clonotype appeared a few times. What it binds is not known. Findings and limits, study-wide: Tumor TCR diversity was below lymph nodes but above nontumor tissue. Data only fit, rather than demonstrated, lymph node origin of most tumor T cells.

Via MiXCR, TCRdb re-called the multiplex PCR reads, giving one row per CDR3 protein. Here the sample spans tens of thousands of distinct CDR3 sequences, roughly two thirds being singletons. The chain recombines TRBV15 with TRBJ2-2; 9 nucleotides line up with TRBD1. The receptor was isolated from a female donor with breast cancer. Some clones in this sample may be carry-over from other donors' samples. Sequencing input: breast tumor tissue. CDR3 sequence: CATNPGQGMTGELFF. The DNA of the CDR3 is TGTGCCACCAACCCGGGACAGGGAATGACCGGGGAGCTGTTTTTT. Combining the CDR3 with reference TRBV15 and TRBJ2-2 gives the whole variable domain DAMVIQNPRYQVTQFGKPVTLSCSQTLNHNVMYWYQQKSSQAPKLLFHYYDKDFNNEADTPDNFQSRRPNTSFCFLDIRSPGLGDTAMYLCATNPGQGMTGELFFGEGSRLTVL.